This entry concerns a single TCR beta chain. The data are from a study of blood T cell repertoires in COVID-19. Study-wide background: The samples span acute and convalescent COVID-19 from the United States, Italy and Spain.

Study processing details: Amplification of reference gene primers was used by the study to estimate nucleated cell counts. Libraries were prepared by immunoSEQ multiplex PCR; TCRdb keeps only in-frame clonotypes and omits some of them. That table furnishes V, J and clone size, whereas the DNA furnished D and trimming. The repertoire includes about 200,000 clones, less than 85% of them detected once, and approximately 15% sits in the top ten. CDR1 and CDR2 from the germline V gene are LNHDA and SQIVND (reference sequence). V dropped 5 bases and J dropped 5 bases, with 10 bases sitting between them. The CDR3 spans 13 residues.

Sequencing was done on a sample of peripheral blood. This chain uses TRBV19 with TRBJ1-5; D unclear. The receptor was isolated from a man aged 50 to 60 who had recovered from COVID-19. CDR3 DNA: TGTGCCAGTAGTGCGTTTACGGATCAGCCCCAGCATTTT. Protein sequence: CASSAFTDQPQHF.